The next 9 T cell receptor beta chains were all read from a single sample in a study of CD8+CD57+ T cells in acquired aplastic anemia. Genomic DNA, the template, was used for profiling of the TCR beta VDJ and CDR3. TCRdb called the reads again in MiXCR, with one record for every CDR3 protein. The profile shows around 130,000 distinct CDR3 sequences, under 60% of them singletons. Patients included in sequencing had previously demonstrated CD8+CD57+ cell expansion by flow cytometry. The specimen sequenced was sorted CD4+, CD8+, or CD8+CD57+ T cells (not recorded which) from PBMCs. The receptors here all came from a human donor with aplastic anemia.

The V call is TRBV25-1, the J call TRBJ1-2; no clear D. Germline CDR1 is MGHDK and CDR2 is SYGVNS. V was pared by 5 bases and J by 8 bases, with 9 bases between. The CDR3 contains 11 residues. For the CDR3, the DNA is TGTGCCAGCAGTCCTGGATGGGGCTACACCTTC. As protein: CASSPGWGYTF.

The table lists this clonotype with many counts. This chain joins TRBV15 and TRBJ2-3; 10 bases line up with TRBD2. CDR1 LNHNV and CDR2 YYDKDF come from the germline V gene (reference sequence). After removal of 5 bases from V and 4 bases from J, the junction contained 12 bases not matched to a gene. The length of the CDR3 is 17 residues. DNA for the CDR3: TGTGCCACCAGCGGGGAATCTAGCGGGAGCCGGCCAGATACGCAGTATTTT. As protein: CATSGESSGSRPDTQYF.

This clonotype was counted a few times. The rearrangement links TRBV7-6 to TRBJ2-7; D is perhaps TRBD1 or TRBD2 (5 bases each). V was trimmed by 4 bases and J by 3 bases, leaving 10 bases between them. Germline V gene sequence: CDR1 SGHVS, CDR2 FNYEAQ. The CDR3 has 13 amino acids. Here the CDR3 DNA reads TGTGCCAGCAGCTCCCGGGGCTTCTACGAGCAGTACTTC. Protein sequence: CASSSRGFYEQYF.

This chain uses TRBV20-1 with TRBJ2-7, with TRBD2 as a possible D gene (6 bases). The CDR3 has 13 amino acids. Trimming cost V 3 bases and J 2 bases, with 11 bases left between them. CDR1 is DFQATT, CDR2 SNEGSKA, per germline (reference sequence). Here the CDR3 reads CSASGTATYEQYF. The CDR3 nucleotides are TGCAGTGCTAGTGGGACTGCGACCTACGAGCAGTACTTC.

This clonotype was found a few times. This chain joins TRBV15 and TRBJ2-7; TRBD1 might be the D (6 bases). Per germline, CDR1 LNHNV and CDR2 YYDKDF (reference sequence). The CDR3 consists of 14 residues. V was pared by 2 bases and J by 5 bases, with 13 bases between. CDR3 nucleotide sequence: TGTGCCACCAGCAGATTACAGGGTGCCCACGAGCAGTACTTC. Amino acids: CATSRLQGAHEQYF.

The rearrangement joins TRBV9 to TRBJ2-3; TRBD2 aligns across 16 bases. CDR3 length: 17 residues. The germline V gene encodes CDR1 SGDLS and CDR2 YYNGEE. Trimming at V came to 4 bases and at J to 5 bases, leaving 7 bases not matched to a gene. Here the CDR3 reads CASSSFGTSGGGDTQYF. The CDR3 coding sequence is TGTGCCAGCAGCAGTTTCGGGACTAGCGGGGGGGGAGATACGCAGTATTTT.

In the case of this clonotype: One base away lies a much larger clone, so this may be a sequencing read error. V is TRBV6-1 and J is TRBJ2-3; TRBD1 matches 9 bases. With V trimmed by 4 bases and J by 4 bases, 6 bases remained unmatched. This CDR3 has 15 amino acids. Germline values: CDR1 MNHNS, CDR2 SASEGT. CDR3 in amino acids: CASSARTGVADTQYF. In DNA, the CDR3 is TGTGCCAGCAGTGCCAGGACAGGGGTCGCAGATACGCAGTATTTT.

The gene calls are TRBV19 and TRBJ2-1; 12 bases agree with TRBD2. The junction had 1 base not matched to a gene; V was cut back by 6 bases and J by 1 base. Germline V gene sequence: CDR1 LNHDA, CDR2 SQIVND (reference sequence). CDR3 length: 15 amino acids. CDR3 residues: CASRGLAGSYNEQFF. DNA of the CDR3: TGTGCCAGTAGGGGACTAGCGGGTTCCTACAATGAGCAGTTCTTC. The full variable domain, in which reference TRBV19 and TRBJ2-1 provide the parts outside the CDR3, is DGGITQSPKYLFRKEGQNVTLSCEQNLNHDAMYWYRQDPGQGLRLIYYSQIVNDFQKGDIAEGYSVSREKKESFPLTVTSAQKNPTAFYLCASRGLAGSYNEQFFGPGTRLTVL.

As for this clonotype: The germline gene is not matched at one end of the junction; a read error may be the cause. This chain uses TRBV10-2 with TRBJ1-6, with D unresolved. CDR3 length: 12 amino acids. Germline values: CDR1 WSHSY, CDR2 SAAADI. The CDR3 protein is CASSNTRQAQNF. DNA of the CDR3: TGCGCCAGCAGTAACACCCGACAAGCCCAGAACTTT.